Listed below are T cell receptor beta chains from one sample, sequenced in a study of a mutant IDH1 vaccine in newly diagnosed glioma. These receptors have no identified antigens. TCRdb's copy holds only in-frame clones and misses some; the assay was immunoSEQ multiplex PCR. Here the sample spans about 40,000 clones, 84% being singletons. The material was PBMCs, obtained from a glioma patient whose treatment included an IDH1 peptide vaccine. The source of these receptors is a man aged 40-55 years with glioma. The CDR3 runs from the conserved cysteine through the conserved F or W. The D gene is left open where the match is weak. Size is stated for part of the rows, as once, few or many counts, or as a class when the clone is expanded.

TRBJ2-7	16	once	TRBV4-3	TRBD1	TGCGCCAGCAGCCAACGTAATCAGGGGGCTGGGTACGAGCAGTACTTC	CASSQRNQGAGYEQYF
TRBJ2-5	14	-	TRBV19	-	TGTGCCAGTAGTGGGGGTTCTGGGCGGGAGACCCAGTACTTC	CASSGGSGRETQYF
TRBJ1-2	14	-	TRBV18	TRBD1	TGTGCCAGCTCGCTGGGGACAGGGGTTTATGGCTACACCTTC	CASSLGTGVYGYTF
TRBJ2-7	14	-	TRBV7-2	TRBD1	TGTGCCAGCAGCTTAGATCAGGGGGCCTACGAGCAGTACTTC	CASSLDQGAYEQYF
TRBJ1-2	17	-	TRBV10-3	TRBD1	TGTGCCATCAATACCCCGGGACAGGGGACAGCTAACTATGGCTACACCTTC	CAINTPGQGTANYGYTF
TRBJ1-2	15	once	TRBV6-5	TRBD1	TGTGCCAGCAGTCCTTCAGGGGGCGCCAGCTATGGCTACACCTTC	CASSPSGGASYGYTF
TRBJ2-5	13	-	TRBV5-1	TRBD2	TGCGCCAGGGAGCGGGATCGCGGGAAGACCCAGTACTTC	CARERDRGKTQYF
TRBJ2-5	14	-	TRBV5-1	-	TGCGCCAGCAGCGAGGGCCCGACCAAAGAGACCCAGTACTTC	CASSEGPTKETQYF
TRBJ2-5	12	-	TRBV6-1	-	TGTGCCAGCAGGGGGTACCAAGAGACCCAGTACTTC	CASRGYQETQYF
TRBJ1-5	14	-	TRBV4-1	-	TGCGCCAGCAGCCAAGCCAAGGGTTATCAGCCCCAGCATTTT	CASSQAKGYQPQHF
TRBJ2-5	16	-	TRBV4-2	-	TGTGCCAGCAGCCAAGGGCCGGGAGATGGAGGAGAGACCCAGTACTTC	CASSQGPGDGGETQYF
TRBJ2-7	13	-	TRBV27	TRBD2	TGTGCCACGGGACTAGCGGCCTCCTACGAGCAGTACTTC	CATGLAASYEQYF
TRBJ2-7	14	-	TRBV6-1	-	TGTGCCAGCAGTGAAAGGGGAGGCGGGGTCGAGCAGTACTTC	CASSERGGGVEQYF
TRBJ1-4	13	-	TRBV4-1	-	TGCGCCAGCAGCGAGGGGAAAGGTGAAAAACTGTTTTTT	CASSEGKGEKLFF
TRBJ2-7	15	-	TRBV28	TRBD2	TGTGCCAGCAGCCCCCCGGGGAGCGGGAGAGGCGAGCAGTACTTC	CASSPPGSGRGEQYF
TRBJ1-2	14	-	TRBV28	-	TGTGCCAGCAGTTCCCCACGGAGCCATTATGGCTACACCTTC	CASSSPRSHYGYTF
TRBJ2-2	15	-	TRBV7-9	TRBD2	TGTGCCAGCAGCTACAGCGGGGTGAACACCGGGGAGCTGTTTTTT	CASSYSGVNTGELFF
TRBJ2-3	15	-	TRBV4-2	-	TGTGCCAGCAGCCAAAAAGGGCACGGCACAGATACGCAGTATTTT	CASSQKGHGTDTQYF
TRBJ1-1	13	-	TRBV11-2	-	TGTGCCAGCAGCTTACGGCGGAACACTGAAGCTTTCTTT	CASSLRRNTEAFF
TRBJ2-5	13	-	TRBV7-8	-	TGTGCCAGCCGCTTTGAGGTATTTGGAACCCAGTACTTC	CASRFEVFGTQYF
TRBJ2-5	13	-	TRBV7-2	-	TGTGCCAGCAGTCATGATGATAGGGAGACCCAGTACTTC	CASSHDDRETQYF
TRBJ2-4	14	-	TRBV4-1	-	TGCGCCAGCAGCCAAGACGGCGTAAAAAACATTCAGTACTTC	CASSQDGVKNIQYF
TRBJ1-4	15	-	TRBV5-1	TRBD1	TGCGCCAGCAGCAGGACGACAGGGGGCGACGAAAAACTGTTTTTT	CASSRTTGGDEKLFF
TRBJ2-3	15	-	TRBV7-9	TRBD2	TGTGCCAGCAGCATCTGGGCTAGCGGGACAGATACGCAGTATTTT	CASSIWASGTDTQYF
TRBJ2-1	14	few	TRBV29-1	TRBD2	TGCAGCGTTGATAGGAAGCGGGAGTACAATGAGCAGTTCTTC	CSVDRKREYNEQFF
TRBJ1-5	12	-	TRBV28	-	TGTGCCAGCATGAATGTGTTTCAGCCCCAGCATTTT	CASMNVFQPQHF
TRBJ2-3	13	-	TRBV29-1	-	TGCAGCGTTGATTGGACTAGCACAGATACGCAGTATTTT	CSVDWTSTDTQYF
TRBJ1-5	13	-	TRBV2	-	TGTGCCAGCAGTCTTGAAGGGGATCAGCCCCAGCATTTT	CASSLEGDQPQHF
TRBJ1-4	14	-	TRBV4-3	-	TGCGCCAGCAGCCTCCTGGCAGGGAATGAAAAACTGTTTTTT	CASSLLAGNEKLFF
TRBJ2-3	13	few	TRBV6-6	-	TGTGCCAGCAGTAGACGGAGCACAGATACGCAGTATTTT	CASSRRSTDTQYF
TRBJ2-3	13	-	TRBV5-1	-	TGCGCCAGCAGCTTGGGCAGCACAGATACGCAGTATTTT	CASSLGSTDTQYF
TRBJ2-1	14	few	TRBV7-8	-	TGTGCCAGCAGCTACCGGAGGGGGCTGAGGGAGCAGTTCTTC	CASSYRRGLREQFF
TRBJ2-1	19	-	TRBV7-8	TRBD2	TGTGCCAGCAGCCCCTCAACCGGGACTAGCGGGATTTCTGACAATGAGCAGTTCTTC	CASSPSTGTSGISDNEQFF
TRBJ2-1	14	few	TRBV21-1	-	TGTGCCAGCAGCAAAGTTGCCAGCTACAATGAGCAGTTCTTC	CASSKVASYNEQFF
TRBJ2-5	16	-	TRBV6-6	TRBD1	TGTGCCAGCAGTTCACCCTACGACAGGGGCGGCGAGACCCAGTACTTC	CASSSPYDRGGETQYF
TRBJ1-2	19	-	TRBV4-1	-	TGCGCCAGCAGCCAAGAATTGAGGTCCTCAACAATCGTACTCTATGGCTACACCTTC	CASSQELRSSTIVLYGYTF
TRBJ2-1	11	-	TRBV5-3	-	TGTGCCAGAAGCTTGGGCTGCGAGCAGTTCTTC	CARSLGCEQFF
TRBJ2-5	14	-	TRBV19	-	TGTGCCAGTAGTATAGCCAACGGTCAAGAGACCCAGTACTTC	CASSIANGQETQYF
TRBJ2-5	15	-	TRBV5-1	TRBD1	TGCGCCAGCAGCTCCTCTGGGACAGGGGGCGAGACCCAGTACTTC	CASSSSGTGGETQYF
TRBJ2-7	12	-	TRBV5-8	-	TGTGCCAGCATGGGAGAGGTATACGAGCAGTACTTC	CASMGEVYEQYF
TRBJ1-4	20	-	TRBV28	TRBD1	TGTGCCAGCAGTTTAGCCCGGGACAGGGGGGAGGGGGCAACTAATGAAAAACTGTTTTTT	CASSLARDRGEGATNEKLFF
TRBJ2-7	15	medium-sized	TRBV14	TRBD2	TGTGCCAGCAGCCAAGTAGGGCGGGAGCATCGTAAGCAGTACTTC	CASSQVGREHRKQYF
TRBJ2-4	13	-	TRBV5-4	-	TGTGCCAGCAGCTTATTAGGGGAAAACATTCAGTACTTC	CASSLLGENIQYF
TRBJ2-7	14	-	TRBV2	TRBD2	TGTGCCAGCATGCCGGCTAGCGGGAGCTACGAGCAGTACTTC	CASMPASGSYEQYF
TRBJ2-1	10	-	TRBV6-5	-	TGTGCCACTCGGGACAATGAGCAGTTCTTC	CATRDNEQFF
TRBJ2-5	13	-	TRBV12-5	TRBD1	TGTGCTAGTGGTTTGGGACAGGGAGAGACCCAGTACTTC	CASGLGQGETQYF
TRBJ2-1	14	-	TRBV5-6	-	TGTGCCAGCAGCCCATGGGGACTTCGCAATGAGCAGTTCTTC	CASSPWGLRNEQFF
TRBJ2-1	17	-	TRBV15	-	TGTGCCACCAGCAGAGGATTGGGCAGGGGTGACAACAATGAGCAGTTCTTC	CATSRGLGRGDNNEQFF
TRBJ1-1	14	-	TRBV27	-	TGTGCCAGCAGTTGGGGCAGGATGAACACTGAAGCTTTCTTT	CASSWGRMNTEAFF